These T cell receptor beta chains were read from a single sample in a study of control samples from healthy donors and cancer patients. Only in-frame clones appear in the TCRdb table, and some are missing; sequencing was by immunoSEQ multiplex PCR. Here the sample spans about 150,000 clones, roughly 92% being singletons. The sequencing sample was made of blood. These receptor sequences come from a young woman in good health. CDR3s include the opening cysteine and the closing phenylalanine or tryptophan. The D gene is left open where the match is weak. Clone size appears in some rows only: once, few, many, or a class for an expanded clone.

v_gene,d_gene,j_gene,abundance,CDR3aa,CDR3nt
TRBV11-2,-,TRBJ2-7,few,CASRLAGRGAYEQYF,TGTGCCAGCAGATTGGCAGGACGGGGCGCCTACGAGCAGTACTTC
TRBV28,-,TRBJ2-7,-,CATRDAYEQYF,TGTGCCACCCGGGACGCCTACGAGCAGTACTTC
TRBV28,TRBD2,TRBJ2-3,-,CASSLTAGVFDTQYF,TGTGCCAGCAGTTTAACGGCGGGAGTTTTTGATACGCAGTATTTT
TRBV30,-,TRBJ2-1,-,CAWSGLNEQFF,TGTGCCTGGAGTGGTCTCAATGAGCAGTTCTTC
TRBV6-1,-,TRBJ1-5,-,CASSELRTVVPNQPQHF,TGTGCCAGCAGTGAACTTCGGACAGTCGTCCCCAATCAGCCCCAGCATTTT
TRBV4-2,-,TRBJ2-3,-,CASSPRPERTDTQYF,TGTGCCAGCAGCCCCCGTCCGGAGAGGACAGATACGCAGTATTTT
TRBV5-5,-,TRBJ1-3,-,CASSLGGNTIYF,TGTGCCAGCAGCTTGGGAGGAAACACCATATATTTT
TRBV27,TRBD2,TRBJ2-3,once,CASRLAGGPDTQYF,TGTGCCAGCAGACTAGCGGGCGGTCCAGATACGCAGTATTTT
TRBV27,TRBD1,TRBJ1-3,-,CASGTGDKNTIYF,TGTGCCAGCGGGACAGGGGATAAGAACACCATATATTTT
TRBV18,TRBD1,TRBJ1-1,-,CASSPRQGALIGTEAFF,TGTGCCAGCTCACCCCGACAGGGGGCTCTTATCGGCACTGAAGCTTTCTTT
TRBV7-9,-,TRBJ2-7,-,CASSIWGNYEQYF,TGTGCCAGCAGCATCTGGGGGAACTACGAGCAGTACTTC
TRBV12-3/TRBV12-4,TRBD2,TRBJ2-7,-,CASKLAGLYEQYF,TGTGCCAGCAAGCTAGCGGGCCTCTACGAGCAGTACTTC
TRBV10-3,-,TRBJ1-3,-,CAISEERASSGNTIYF,TGTGCCATCAGTGAGGAACGGGCAAGCTCTGGAAACACCATATATTTT
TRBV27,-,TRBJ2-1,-,CASKTGYNEQFF,TGTGCCAGTAAGACAGGATACAATGAGCAGTTCTTC
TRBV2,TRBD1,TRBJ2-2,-,CASSEWDRGPGELFF,TGTGCCAGCAGTGAATGGGACAGGGGCCCCGGGGAGCTGTTTTTT
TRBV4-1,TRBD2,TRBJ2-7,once,CASSQRAGGIYEQYF,TGCGCCAGCAGCCAAAGGGCGGGAGGTATTTACGAGCAGTACTTC
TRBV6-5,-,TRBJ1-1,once,CASSYVGRNTEAFF,TGTGCCAGCAGTTACGTAGGGCGGAACACTGAAGCTTTCTTT
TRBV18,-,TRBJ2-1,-,CASSPRTNPAFEQFF,TGTGCCAGCTCACCAAGGACTAACCCGGCTTTTGAGCAGTTCTTC
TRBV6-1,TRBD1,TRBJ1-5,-,CASSEVIGQGQHF,TGTGCCAGCAGTGAAGTGATAGGACAGGGGCAACATTTT
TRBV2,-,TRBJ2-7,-,CASRDSGYEQYF,TGTGCCAGCAGGGATAGCGGCTACGAGCAGTACTTC
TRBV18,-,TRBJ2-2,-,CASSPRRNTGELFF,TGTGCCAGCTCACCACGACGCAACACCGGGGAGCTGTTTTTT
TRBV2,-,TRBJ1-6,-,CASTQGYGNSPLHF,TGTGCCAGCACCCAGGGGTATGGGAATTCACCCCTCCACTTT
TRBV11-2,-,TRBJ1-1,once,CASSLGAAVTEAFF,TGTGCCAGCAGCTTAGGGGCAGCGGTAACCGAAGCTTTCTTT
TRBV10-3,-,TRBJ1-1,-,CAISDSARANTEAFF,TGTGCCATCAGTGACTCGGCCCGGGCTAACACTGAAGCTTTCTTT
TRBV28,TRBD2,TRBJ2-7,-,CASTSGRPYEQYF,TGTGCCAGCACTAGCGGGAGGCCTTACGAGCAGTACTTC
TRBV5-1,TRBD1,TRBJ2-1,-,CASSQGQGSNEQFF,TGCGCCAGCAGCCAGGGACAGGGAAGCAATGAGCAGTTCTTC
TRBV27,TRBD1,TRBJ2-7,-,CASGGQGGEQYF,TGTGCCAGCGGGGGACAGGGGGGCGAGCAGTACTTC
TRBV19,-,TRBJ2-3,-,CASSMGYRTDTQYF,TGTGCCAGTAGTATGGGATATCGCACAGATACGCAGTATTTT
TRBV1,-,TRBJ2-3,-,CTSSPSGRPIRSTDTQYF,TGCACCAGCAGTCCCAGCGGGAGGCCCATTCGCAGCACAGATACGCAGTATTTT
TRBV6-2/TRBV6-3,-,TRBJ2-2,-,CASSVSRASVAGELFF,TGTGCCAGCAGTGTATCAAGGGCTAGTGTCGCCGGGGAGCTGTTTTTT
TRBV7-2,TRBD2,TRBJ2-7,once,CASSTRTSGRTYEQYF,TGTGCCAGCAGCACCCGGACTAGCGGAAGAACCTACGAGCAGTACTTC
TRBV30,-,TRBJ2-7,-,CAWSVSAGGPYEQYF,TGTGCCTGGAGTGTCTCGGCAGGGGGGCCCTACGAGCAGTACTTC
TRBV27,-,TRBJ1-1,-,CASSLYGGSMNTEAFF,TGTGCCAGCAGTTTATATGGAGGTTCCATGAACACTGAAGCTTTCTTT
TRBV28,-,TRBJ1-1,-,CASSSVGLKNTEAFF,TGTGCCAGCAGTTCAGTGGGGCTGAAGAACACTGAAGCTTTCTTT
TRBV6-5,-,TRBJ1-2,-,CASSYSGGYGYTF,TGTGCCAGCAGTTACTCTGGAGGGTATGGCTACACCTTC
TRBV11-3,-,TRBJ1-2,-,CASSPPGVRGYTF,TGTGCCAGCAGCCCGCCGGGAGTGCGTGGCTACACCTTC
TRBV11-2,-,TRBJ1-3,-,CASSRSPGVSSGNTIYF,TGTGCCAGCAGCCGATCCCCCGGGGTCAGCTCTGGAAACACCATATATTTT